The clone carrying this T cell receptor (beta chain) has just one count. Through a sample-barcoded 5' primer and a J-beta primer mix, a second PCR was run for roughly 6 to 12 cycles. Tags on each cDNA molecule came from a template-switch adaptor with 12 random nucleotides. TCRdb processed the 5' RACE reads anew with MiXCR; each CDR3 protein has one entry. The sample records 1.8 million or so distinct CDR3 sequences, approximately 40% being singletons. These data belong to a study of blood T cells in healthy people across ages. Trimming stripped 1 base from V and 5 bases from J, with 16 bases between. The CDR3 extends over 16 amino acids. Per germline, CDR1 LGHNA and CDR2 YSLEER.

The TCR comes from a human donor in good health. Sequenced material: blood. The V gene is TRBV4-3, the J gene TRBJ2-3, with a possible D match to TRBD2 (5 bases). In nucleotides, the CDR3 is TGCGCCAGCAGCCAAGGGCCAAAACGGGGAAGAGATACGCAGTATTTT. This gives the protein CASSQGPKRGRDTQYF.